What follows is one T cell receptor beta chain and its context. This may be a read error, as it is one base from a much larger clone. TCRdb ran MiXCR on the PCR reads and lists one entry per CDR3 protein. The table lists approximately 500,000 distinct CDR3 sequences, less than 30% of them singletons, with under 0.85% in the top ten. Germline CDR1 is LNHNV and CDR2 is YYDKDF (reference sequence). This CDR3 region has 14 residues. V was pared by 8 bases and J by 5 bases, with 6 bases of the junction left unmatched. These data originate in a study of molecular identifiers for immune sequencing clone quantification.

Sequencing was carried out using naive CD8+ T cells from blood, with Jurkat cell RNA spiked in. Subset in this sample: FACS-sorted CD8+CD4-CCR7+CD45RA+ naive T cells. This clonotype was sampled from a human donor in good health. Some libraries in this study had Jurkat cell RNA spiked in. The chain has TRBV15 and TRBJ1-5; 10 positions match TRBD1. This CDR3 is CATGTGEGDQPQHF. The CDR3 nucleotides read TGTGCCACCGGGACAGGGGAAGGCGATCAGCCCCAGCATTTT. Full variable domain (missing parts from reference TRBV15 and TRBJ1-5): DAMVIQNPRYQVTQFGKPVTLSCSQTLNHNVMYWYQQKSSQAPKLLFHYYDKDFNNEADTPDNFQSRRPNTSFCFLDIRSPGLGDTAMYLCATGTGEGDQPQHFGDGTRLSIL.